The next 12 T cell receptor beta chains were all read from a single sample in a study of a mutant IDH1 vaccine in newly diagnosed glioma. Their antigens remain unidentified. Assay used: immunoSEQ multiplex PCR; TCRdb lists only in-frame clones, some missing. The table shows roughly 110,000 clones, with about nine tenths occurring only once. Indicated time point: week 11, during vaccination. Vaccinated patients received 300 ug of mutant IDH1 20-mer peptide per dose, with topical imiquimod. The specimen comprised PBMCs, sampled from a glioma patient whose treatment included an IDH1 peptide vaccine. All receptors come from a woman aged 50 to 60 with glioma.

This chain uses TRBV21-1 with TRBJ1-2. TRBV21-1 is recorded as a pseudogene. The CDR3 has 15 amino acids. CDR3 residues: CASTGRMGFGVGYTF. DNA for the CDR3: TGTGCCAGCACTGGGAGGATGGGGTTTGGGGTAGGCTACACCTTC.

The chain recombines TRBV4-1 with TRBJ2-7, with 11 bases identical to TRBD2. This CDR3 spans 18 amino acids. V was clipped by 4 bases and J by 1 base; unmatched bases: 12. Germline-derived CDR1 and CDR2 are MGHRA and YSYEKL. CDR3 residues: CASSLRDVASGRSYEQYF. DNA for the CDR3: TGCGCCAGCAGCCTGCGGGATGTGGCTAGCGGGAGGTCCTACGAGCAGTACTTC.

The genes are TRBV5-1 and TRBJ2-3; D is tentatively TRBD1 or TRBD2 (5 bases each). The germline V gene has CDR1 SGHRS and CDR2 YFSETQ. The CDR3 is made up of 15 amino acids. The ends were cut back, 8 bases at V and 2 bases at J, with 18 bases in the middle. The CDR3 protein is CASKGDRTFTDTQYF. The CDR3 DNA is TGCGCCAGTAAAGGGGACCGAACTTTCACAGATACGCAGTATTTT.

A single count supports this clone. V usage is TRBV5-8 and J usage is TRBJ2-1; D remains ambiguous. Germline CDR1 reads SGHTS; CDR2 reads YDEGEE. CDR3 length: 15 amino acids. V was cut by 0 bases and J by 0 bases, with 7 bases left in between. In nucleotides, the CDR3 is TGTGCCAGCAGCTTGGGCATCAGCTCCTACAATGAGCAGTTCTTC. Its protein product is CASSLGISSYNEQFF.

The rearrangement links TRBV5-1 to TRBJ1-1; D is unresolved. Trimming pared 5 bases from V and 4 bases from J, leaving 12 bases between. The CDR3 is made up of 13 amino acids. CDR1 SGHRS and CDR2 YFSETQ come from the germline V gene. CDR3 DNA sequence: TGCGCCAGCAGGCTCGACATAGGCACTGAAGCTTTCTTT. This translates into CASRLDIGTEAFF. Drawing the rest from reference TRBV5-1 and TRBJ1-1, the complete variable domain is KAGVTQTPRYLIKTRGQQVTLSCSPISGHRSVSWYQQTPGQGLQFLFEYFSETQRNKGNFPGRFSGRQFSNSRSEMNVSTLELGDSALYLCASRLDIGTEAFFGQGTRLTVV.

The V and J genes are TRBV6-1 and TRBJ2-2, with D possibly TRBD2 on 5 matching bases. The V and J ends lost 1 base and 1 base respectively, with 13 bases between them. From germline, CDR1 is MNHNS and CDR2 SASEGT. The CDR3 runs 17 residues. CDR3 sequence (DNA): TGTGCCAGCAGTGAAGGTTGGCGAGCGGTGAACACCGGGGAGCTGTTTTTT. Protein product: CASSEGWRAVNTGELFF.

The table lists this clone with a count of one. CDR3 coding DNA: TGCGCCAGCAGTCAAGGTCAGGGTCGTCAGCCCCAGCATTTT. It yields the protein CASSQGQGRQPQHF. The chain combines TRBV23-1 with TRBJ1-5; possible D gene TRBD1, 5 bases. TRBV23-1 is an ORF, with its function uncertain. This CDR3 comprises 14 residues. V lost 2 bases to trimming and J lost 6 bases, with 11 bases between them.

The chain recombines TRBV19 with TRBJ1-5; no clear D. Per the germline V gene, CDR1 is LNHDA and CDR2 is SQIVND (reference sequence). The V and J ends lost 3 bases and 0 bases respectively, with 15 bases between them. The length of the CDR3 is 17 residues. The DNA of the CDR3 is TGTGCCAGTAGTATTTCGGCAGGAGGGCCTAGCAATCAGCCCCAGCATTTT. It is translated as CASSISAGGPSNQPQHF.

The chain has TRBV10-3 and TRBJ2-5; 12 bases align to TRBD2. The CDR3 extends over 15 amino acids. Losses at the gene ends were 4 bases for V and 4 bases for J; bases not matched to a gene: 4. Per germline, CDR1 ENHRY and CDR2 SYGVKD. DNA for the CDR3: TGTGCCATCAGTGTGGAACTAGCGGGAGGAGAGACCCAGTACTTC. It codes for CAISVELAGGETQYF.

The chain joins TRBV2 to TRBJ1-2; TRBD1 agrees at 9 bases. The V segment lost 5 bases and the J segment 2 bases; nucleotides outside the gene matches: 0. Per germline, CDR1 SNHLY and CDR2 FYNNEI. The CDR3 spans 13 residues. This chain's CDR3 is CASSTGGNYGYTF. In DNA, the CDR3 is TGTGCCAGCAGTACAGGGGGCAACTATGGCTACACCTTC.

The rearrangement uses TRBV7-9 and TRBJ2-1; D gene unclear. Looked up from germline, CDR1 is SEHNR and CDR2 is FQNEAQ (reference sequence). CDR3 length: 12 residues. V was shortened by 4 bases and J by 9 bases, with 10 bases between the two germline ends. CDR3 sequence (DNA): TGTGCCAGCAGCTCAAATCCGGGTGAGCAGTTCTTC. Its translation is CASSSNPGEQFF. The whole variable domain, remainder taken from reference TRBV7-9 and TRBJ2-1, is DTGVSQNPRHKITKRGQNVTFRCDPISEHNRLYWYRQTLGQGPEFLTYFQNEAQLEKSRLLSDRFSAERPKGSFSTLEIQRTEQGDSAMYLCASSSNPGEQFFGPGTRLTVL.

This clone was detected once. The chain employs TRBV5-1 and TRBJ2-1; D may be TRBD2 (6 bases). Trimming left V 0 bases short and J 5 bases short, with 9 bases between. Germline V gene sequence: CDR1 SGHRS, CDR2 YFSETQ. The CDR3 is 14 amino acids. CDR3 amino acids: CASSLGTNHNEQFF. The CDR3 DNA follows: TGCGCCAGCAGCTTGGGGACTAACCACAATGAGCAGTTCTTC. The full variable domain, completed using reference TRBV5-1 and TRBJ2-1, is KAGVTQTPRYLIKTRGQQVTLSCSPISGHRSVSWYQQTPGQGLQFLFEYFSETQRNKGNFPGRFSGRQFSNSRSEMNVSTLELGDSALYLCASSLGTNHNEQFFGPGTRLTVL.